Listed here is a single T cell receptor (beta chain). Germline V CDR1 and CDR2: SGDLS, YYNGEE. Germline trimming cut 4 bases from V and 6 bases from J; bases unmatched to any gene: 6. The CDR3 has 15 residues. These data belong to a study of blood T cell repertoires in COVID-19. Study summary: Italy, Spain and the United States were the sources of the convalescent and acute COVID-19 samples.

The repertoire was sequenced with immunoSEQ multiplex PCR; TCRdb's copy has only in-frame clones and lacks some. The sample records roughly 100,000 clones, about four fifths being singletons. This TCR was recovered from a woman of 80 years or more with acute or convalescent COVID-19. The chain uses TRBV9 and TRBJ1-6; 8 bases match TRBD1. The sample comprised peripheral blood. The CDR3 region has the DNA TGTGCCAGCAGCTACCAGGGGGCTTTTAATTCACCCCTCCACTTT. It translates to CASSYQGAFNSPLHF. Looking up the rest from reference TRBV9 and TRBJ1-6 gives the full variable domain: DSGVTQTPKHLITATGQRVTLRCSPRSGDLSVYWYQQSLDQGLQFLIQYYNGEERAKGNILERFSAQQFPDLHSELNLSSLELGDSALYFCASSYQGAFNSPLHFGNGTRLTVT.